This T cell receptor beta chain was captured by sequencing in a study of regulatory T cells in long-lasting Graves disease (dated by TCRdb to about 2021). For the study in its entirety: In the newly diagnosed Graves' disease group, patients had been taking antithyroid drugs for less than 3 months. Patients with persistent Graves' disease were compared with patients with newly diagnosed Graves' disease using TCR sequencing and RNA sequencing of peripheral blood. The study took place in China and was registered as a clinical trial. A total of about 33 samples were covered by TCR sequencing, comprising around 13 persistent and 20 or so newly diagnosed Graves' disease patients.

Overall study outcomes, separate from this receptor: Peripheral blood alone was examined, since thyroid tissue, which constituted the primary lesion, could not be accessed. The authors noted that the small sample size was a limitation that may lower accuracy. Compared with newly diagnosed patients, persistent Graves' disease patients had lower TCR Shannon entropy and fewer highly expanded clones, which suggests clonal expansion. Sequencing and analysis were limited to the TCR beta chain. Patients with persistent disease shared more public clonotypes (approximately 2,500) than newly diagnosed patients did (about 1,000).

The sample's time point label, in plain terms: newly diagnosed GD, antithyroid drugs for less than 3 months. For both TCR sequencing and RNA sequencing, RNA was extracted from PBMCs in TRIzol. The diagnosis of Graves' disease followed American Thyroid Association guidelines. Patients for the study were recruited at an endocrinology department in Xi'an, China. Each patient gave about 10 milliliters of peripheral blood, collected in an EDTA anticoagulant tube. Ficoll Paque Plus density gradient separation was used to isolate PBMCs, and no further T cell sorting was performed. An Agilent 2100 Bioanalyzer and agarose gel were used to check RNA quality, while a NanoDrop 2000 measured RNA concentration. Libraries came from multiplex PCR. The data were produced on an Illumina HiSeq 4000. To build TCR beta libraries, CDR3 regions were amplified by Arm-PCR using iRepertoire HTBI primers. Gel purification was performed on PCR products prior to sequencing. Under the source paper's analysis protocol: Gene usage analysis of CDR3 amino acid clonotypes relied on the roughly 60 TRBV and more than twelve TRBJ segments identified across samples. Filtered high-quality paired reads were merged into contigs using COPE and FqMerger. BLAST was used to align contigs to IMGT TRBV, TRBD and TRBJ reference genes, with CDR3 defined following IMGT. Any clonotype with a frequency above 0.1% was classified as a highly expanded clone. Repertoire diversity was measured by Shannon entropy, and V-J evenness by the Gini coefficient. A clonotype found in more than one individual was treated as public. Starting from the raw public reads, TCRdb applied fastp trimming at Q25, assembled clones with MiXCR and retained in-frame beta chains. Here each entry gathers all rows of one CDR3 protein and keeps the most common genes and DNA. It is TCRdb's table, rather than the study itself, that gives the V and J calls and clone size. This sample gives 350,000 to 550,000 distinct CDR3 sequences in total; about a sixth of them show up just once. Clones ranked in the top ten supply about 25% of the sample.

Comments on this clonotype: No antigen is known for it. No qualities accompany the bases; no much larger clone lies one base away.

This sample also belongs to another study, concerning T cells in Graves' hyperthyroidism and ophthalmopathy. Looking at the second paper: Graves' hyperthyroidism was defined as stable when no progression to ophthalmopathy occurred over 18 months of follow-up. Hyperthyroidism patients were newly diagnosed, with disease duration under 2 months, and aged 18 to 65 years. Exclusion was applied to patients with uncontrolled infections, other autoimmune diseases, pregnancy or lactation. Diagnoses relied on clinical symptoms, serum thyroxine and TRAb, thyroid ultrasound and orbital computed tomography. The first round of RT-PCR for the TCR CDR3 was performed with the HTBI primer set and the Qiagen OneStep RT-PCR kit. Blood samples also contained most of the expanded thyroid clonotypes (frequency above 0.001), which suggests that blood repertoires may reflect thyroid immune responses. A model built on a 13 V-J signature distinguished ophthalmopathy from stable hyperthyroidism, reaching around 88% sensitivity and about 81% specificity in cross-validation and 80%/75% in testing. During validation, the model predicted progression to ophthalmopathy a median of around 7 months ahead of onset, with 60% to 71% sensitivity and less than 85% specificity. TCR V-J signatures able to tell the groups apart were searched for in a discovery cohort of more than 90 patients, of whom approximately 40 had Graves' ophthalmopathy and 57 had stable Graves' hyperthyroidism. Prospective prediction of ophthalmopathy was tested in an independent validation cohort consisting of some 18 hyperthyroidism patients and approximately 16 patients who later progressed to ophthalmopathy. For training and testing, the 100 or so patients in the discovery cohort were randomly divided in a 7:3 ratio. In six Graves' hyperthyroidism patients, the study also compared T-cell repertoires from thyroid tissue with T-cell repertoires from blood. Following sampling, methimazole starting at 30 mg daily was given to hyperthyroidism patients, and high-dose intravenous methylprednisolone was given to ophthalmopathy patients. Libraries were constructed in a second round of multiplex PCR, after which size selection and purification were carried out. Libraries were sequenced paired-end with 100 bp reads on an Illumina HiSeq2000. SOAPnuke was used to process the raw data, removing reads that contained adapters or uncalled bases, had a mean Phred below 15, or lacked an exact match to the constant primer or identifier. COPE v1.2.5 was used to merge the high-quality paired reads, and each unique nucleotide sequence was defined as a clonotype. MiTCR v1.1 was used to align clonotypes to the IMGT TRBV, TRBD and TRBJ reference segments. The analysis included only V-J combinations with a frequency above 0.0001, which together covered 99% to 99.2% of the repertoires. A TCS score was defined as the ratio of F50 (clonal expansion) to E x V (chaos), with BLOSUM62-based TCRdist applied between CDR3 peptides within each V-J. Welch's t-statistics and random forest reduced roughly 500 V-J features to about 13, which were used in a naive Bayes classifier (R e1071). No statistical method was used to fix the sample size in advance, and group allocation was not hidden from the investigators. According to the paper, TCR Vbeta CDR3 sequencing was carried out on over 130 peripheral blood samples, which came from 40 to 45 ophthalmopathy, roughly 75 hyperthyroidism and approximately 17 progressor patients.

The input for sequencing was peripheral blood mononuclear cells (PBMCs), taken at new diagnosis, from a patient treated with antithyroid drugs. This TCR was sampled from a woman aged 18-29 years with Graves disease. Donor details come from another sample of the same person, matched by shared clones.

CDR3 loop: CASSLEGLAGGPRYNEQFF. In nucleotides, the sequence is TGTGCCAGCAGCTTAGAGGGACTAGCGGGAGGGCCCCGATACAATGAGCAGTTCTTC. The V gene is TRBV7-8 and the J gene is TRBJ2-1; the junction holds 16 bases that match TRBD2. Unmatched junction bases come to 7, with V trimmed by 1 base and J by 4 bases. Taken from cysteine to phenylalanine, the CDR3 has 19 residues. Only CDR3 DNA remains: 57 bases, in frame from the first base. For CDR1 and CDR2, the germline V gene lists SGHVS and FQNEAQ.